The clone carrying this T cell receptor (beta chain) occurred a few times. The antigen remains unidentified. The sample belongs to a study of blood T cells in healthy people across ages. The study's findings and limits: Strong correlation existed between TCR beta diversity and naive T cell percentage.

In terms of origin and age, donors were healthy Caucasian individuals from Russia aged roughly 6 to 95. Each individual donor underwent a draw of about 11 milliliters of peripheral blood. Sample-barcoded 5' priming and a J-beta primer mix drove a second PCR of 7 to 11 cycles. TCRdb fed the 5' RACE reads into MiXCR, producing one record per CDR3 protein. The sample has about 650,000 distinct CDR3 sequences; under 65% are singletons. Germline V gives CDR1 SGDLS, CDR2 YYNGEE. There are 15 residues in the CDR3. V gave up 2 bases and J gave up 2 bases; unmatched junction bases: 5. Sequencing was performed on blood. The sequence came from a woman at least 80 years old in good health. The gene calls are TRBV9 and TRBJ1-1; 8 bases line up with TRBD1. The CDR3: CASSVTQGANTEAFF. The CDR3 coding sequence is TGTGCCAGCAGCGTCACTCAGGGGGCTAACACTGAAGCTTTCTTT.